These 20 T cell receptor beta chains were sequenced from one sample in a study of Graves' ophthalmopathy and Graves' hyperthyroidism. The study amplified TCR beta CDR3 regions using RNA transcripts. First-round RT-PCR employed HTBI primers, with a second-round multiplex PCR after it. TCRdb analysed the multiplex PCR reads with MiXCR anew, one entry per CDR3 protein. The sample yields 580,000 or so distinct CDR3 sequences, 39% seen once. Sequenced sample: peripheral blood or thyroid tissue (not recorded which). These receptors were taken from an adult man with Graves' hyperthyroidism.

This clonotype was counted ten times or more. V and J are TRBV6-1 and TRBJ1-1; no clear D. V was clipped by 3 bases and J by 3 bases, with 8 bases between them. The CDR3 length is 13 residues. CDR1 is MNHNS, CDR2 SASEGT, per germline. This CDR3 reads CASSDTSYTEAFF. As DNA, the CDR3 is TGTGCCAGCAGTGATACATCGTACACTGAAGCTTTCTTT.

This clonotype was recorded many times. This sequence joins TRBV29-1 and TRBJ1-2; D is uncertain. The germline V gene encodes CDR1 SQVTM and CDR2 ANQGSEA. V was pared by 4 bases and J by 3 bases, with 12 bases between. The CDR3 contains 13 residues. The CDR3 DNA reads TGCAGCGTTGTACTCGGGATTGACTATGGCTACACCTTC. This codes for CSVVLGIDYGYTF.

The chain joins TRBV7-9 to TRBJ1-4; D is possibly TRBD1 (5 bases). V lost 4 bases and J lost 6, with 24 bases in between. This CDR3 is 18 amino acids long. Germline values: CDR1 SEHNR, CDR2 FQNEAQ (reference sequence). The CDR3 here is CASSYLQPTDSADEKLFF. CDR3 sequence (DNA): TGTGCCAGCAGCTATTTACAGCCCACAGACAGTGCTGATGAAAAACTGTTTTTT.

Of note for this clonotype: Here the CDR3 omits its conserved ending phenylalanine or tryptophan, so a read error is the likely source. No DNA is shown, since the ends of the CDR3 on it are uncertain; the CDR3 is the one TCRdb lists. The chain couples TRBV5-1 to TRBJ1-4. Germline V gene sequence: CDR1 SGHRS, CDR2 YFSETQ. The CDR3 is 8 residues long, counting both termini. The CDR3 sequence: CASSLGGP.

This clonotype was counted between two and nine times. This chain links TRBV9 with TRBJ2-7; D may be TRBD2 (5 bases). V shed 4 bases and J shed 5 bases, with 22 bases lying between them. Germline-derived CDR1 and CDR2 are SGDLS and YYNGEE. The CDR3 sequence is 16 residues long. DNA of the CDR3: TGTGCCAGCAGCCAAGAACCCTTTGTACCGGAGGACGAGCAGTACTTC. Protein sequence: CASSQEPFVPEDEQYF.

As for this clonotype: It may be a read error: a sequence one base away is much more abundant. In DNA form, the CDR3 reads TGCGCCAGCAGCCTAATACCTAGCGGGAGAGGGACCGGGGAGCTGTTTTTT. It is translated as CASSLIPSGRGTGELFF. The chain is built from TRBV5-1 and TRBJ2-2; 10 nucleotides line up with TRBD2. The CDR3 loop spans 17 amino acids. Trimming cost V 4 bases and J 5 bases; bases outside gene matches: 11. Per the germline V gene, CDR1 is SGHRS and CDR2 is YFSETQ.

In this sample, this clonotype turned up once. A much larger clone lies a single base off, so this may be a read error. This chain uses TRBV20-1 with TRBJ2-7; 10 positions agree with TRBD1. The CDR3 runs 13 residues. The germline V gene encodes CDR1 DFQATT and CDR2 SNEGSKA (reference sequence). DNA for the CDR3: TGCAGTGCTTCCGGGACAGGGGCCTACAAGCAGTACTTC. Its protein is CSASGTGAYKQYF.

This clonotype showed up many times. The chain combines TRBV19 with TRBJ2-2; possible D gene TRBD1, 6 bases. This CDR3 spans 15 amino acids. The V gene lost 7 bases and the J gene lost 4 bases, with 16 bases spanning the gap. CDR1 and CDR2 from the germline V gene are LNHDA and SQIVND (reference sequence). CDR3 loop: CASTQRARGTGELFF. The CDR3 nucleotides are TGTGCCAGTACCCAAAGGGCCAGGGGCACCGGGGAGCTGTTTTTT.

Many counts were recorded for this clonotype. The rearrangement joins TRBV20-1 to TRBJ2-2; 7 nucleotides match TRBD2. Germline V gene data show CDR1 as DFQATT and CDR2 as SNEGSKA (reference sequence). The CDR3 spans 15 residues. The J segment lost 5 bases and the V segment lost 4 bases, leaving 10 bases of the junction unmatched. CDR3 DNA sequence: TGCAGTGCTACATTCGCGGGGGTGGGGACCGGGGAGCTGTTTTTT. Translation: CSATFAGVGTGELFF.

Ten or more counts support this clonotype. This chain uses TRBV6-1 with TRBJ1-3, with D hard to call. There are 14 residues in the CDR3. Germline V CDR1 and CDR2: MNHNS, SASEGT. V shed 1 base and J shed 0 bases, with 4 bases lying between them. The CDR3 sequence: CASSEGHSGNTIYF. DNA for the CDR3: TGTGCCAGCAGTGAAGGACACTCTGGAAACACCATATATTTT.

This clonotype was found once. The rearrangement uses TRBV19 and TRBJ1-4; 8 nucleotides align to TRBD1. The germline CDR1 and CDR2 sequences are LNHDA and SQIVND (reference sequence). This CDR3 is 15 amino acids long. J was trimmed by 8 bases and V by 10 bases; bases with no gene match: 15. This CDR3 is CATNPPGGLNEKLFF. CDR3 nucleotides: TGTGCCACCAACCCCCCAGGGGGCCTTAACGAAAAACTGTTTTTT. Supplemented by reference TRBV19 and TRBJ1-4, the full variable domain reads DGGITQSPKYLFRKEGQNVTLSCEQNLNHDAMYWYRQDPGQGLRLIYYSQIVNDFQKGDIAEGYSVSREKKESFPLTVTSAQKNPTAFYLCATNPPGGLNEKLFFGSGTQLSVL.

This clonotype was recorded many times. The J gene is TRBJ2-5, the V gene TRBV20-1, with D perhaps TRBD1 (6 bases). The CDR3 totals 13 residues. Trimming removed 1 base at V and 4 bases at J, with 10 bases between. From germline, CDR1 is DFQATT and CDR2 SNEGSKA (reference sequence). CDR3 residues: CSARGQGRETQYF. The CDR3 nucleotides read TGCAGTGCTAGAGGTCAGGGGCGAGAGACCCAGTACTTC.

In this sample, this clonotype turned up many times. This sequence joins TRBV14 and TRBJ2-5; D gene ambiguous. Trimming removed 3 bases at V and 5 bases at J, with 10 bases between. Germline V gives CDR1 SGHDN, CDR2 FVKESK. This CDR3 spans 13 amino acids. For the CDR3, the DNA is TGTGCCAGCAGCCACAATTGGTTTGAGACCCAGTACTTC. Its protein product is CASSHNWFETQYF.

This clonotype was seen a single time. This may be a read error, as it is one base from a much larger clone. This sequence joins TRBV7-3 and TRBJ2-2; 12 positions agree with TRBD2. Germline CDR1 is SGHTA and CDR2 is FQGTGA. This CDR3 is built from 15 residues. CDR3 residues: CASSRLAGETGELLF. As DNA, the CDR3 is TGTGCCAGCAGCCGACTAGCGGGAGAAACCGGGGAGCTGCTTTTT.

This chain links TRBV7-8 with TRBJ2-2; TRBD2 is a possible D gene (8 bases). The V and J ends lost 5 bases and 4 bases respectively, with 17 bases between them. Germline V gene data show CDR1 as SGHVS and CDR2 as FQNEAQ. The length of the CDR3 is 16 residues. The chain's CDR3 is CASSGDSGGGTGELFF. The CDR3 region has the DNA TGTGCCAGCAGCGGGGACAGCGGGGGAGGCACCGGGGAGCTGTTTTTT.

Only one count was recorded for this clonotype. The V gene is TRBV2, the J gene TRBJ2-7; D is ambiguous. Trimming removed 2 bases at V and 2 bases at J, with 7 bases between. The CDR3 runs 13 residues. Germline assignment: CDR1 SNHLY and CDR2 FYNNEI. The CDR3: CASSERTPYEQYF. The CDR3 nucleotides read TGTGCCAGCAGTGAACGAACCCCCTACGAGCAGTACTTC.

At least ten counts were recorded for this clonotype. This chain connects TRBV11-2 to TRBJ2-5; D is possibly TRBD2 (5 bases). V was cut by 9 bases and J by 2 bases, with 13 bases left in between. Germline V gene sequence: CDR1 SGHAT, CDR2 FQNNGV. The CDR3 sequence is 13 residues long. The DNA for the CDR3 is TGTGCCAGTTCGAAGGGAGTACAAGAGACCCAGTACTTC. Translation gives CASSKGVQETQYF.

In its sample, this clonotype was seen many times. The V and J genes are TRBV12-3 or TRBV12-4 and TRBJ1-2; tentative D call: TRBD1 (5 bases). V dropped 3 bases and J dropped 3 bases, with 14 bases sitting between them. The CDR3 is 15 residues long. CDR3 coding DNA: TGTGCCAGCAGTTTCTATTTATCGACAGACTATGGCTACACCTTC. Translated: CASSFYLSTDYGYTF.

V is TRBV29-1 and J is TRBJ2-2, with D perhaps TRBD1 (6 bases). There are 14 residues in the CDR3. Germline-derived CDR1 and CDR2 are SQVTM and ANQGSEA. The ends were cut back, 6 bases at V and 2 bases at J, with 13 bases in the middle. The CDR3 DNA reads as TGCAGCGTCCCGGACAGCGATAACACCGGGGAGCTGTTTTTT. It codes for CSVPDSDNTGELFF.

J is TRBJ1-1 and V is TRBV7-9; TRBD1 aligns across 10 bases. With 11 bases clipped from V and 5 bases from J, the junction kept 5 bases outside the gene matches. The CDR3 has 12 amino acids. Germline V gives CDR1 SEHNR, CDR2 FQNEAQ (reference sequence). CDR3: CASGTGETEAFF. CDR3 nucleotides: TGTGCCTCCGGGACAGGGGAGACTGAAGCTTTCTTT. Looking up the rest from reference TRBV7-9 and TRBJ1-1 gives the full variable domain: DTGVSQNPRHKITKRGQNVTFRCDPISEHNRLYWYRQTLGQGPEFLTYFQNEAQLEKSRLLSDRFSAERPKGSFSTLEIQRTEQGDSAMYLCASGTGETEAFFGQGTRLTVV.